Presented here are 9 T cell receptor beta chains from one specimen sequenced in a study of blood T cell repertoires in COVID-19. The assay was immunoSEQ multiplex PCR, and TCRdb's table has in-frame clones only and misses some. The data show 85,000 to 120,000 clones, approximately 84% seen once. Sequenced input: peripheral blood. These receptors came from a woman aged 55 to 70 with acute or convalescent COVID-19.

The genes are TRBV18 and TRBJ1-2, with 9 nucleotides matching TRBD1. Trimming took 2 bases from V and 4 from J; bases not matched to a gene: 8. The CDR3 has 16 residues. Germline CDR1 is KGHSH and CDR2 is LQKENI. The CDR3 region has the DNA TGTGCCAGCTCACCAACGGGACAGGGTTATTCCTATGGCTACACCTTC. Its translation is CASSPTGQGYSYGYTF.

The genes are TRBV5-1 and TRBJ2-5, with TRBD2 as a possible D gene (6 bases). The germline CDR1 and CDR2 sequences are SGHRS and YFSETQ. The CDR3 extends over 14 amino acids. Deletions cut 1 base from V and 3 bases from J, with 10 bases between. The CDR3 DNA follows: TGCGCCAGCAGCTTGTCTTGGAGGGAAGAGACCCAGTACTTC. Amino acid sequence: CASSLSWREETQYF.

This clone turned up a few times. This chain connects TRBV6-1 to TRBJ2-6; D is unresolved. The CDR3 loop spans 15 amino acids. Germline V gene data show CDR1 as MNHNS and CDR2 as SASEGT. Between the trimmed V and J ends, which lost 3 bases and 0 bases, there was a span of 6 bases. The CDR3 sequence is CASSDLYSGANVLTF. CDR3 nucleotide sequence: TGTGCCAGCAGTGATCTTTACTCTGGGGCCAACGTCCTGACTTTC.

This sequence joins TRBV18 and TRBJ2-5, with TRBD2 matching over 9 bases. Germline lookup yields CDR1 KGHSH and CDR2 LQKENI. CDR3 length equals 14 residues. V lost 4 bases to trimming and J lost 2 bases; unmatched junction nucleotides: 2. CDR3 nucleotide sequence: TGTGCCAGCTCACTAGCGGGGGTACAAGAGACCCAGTACTTC. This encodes CASSLAGVQETQYF.

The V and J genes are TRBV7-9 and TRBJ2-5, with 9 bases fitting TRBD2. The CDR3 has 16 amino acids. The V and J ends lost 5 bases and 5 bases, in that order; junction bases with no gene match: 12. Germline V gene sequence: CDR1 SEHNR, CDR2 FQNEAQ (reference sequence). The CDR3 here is CASSRTGGRALETQYF. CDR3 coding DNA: TGTGCCAGCAGCCGGACGGGCGGGAGGGCCCTGGAGACCCAGTACTTC. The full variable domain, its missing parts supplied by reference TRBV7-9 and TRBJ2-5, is DTGVSQNPRHKITKRGQNVTFRCDPISEHNRLYWYRQTLGQGPEFLTYFQNEAQLEKSRLLSDRFSAERPKGSFSTLEIQRTEQGDSAMYLCASSRTGGRALETQYFGPGTRLLVL.

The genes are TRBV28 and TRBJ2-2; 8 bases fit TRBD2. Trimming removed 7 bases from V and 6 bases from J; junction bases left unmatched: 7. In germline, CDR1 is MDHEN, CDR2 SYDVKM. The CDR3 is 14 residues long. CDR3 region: CASIYQRESGELFF. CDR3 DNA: TGTGCCAGCATTTATCAGCGGGAGTCCGGGGAGCTGTTTTTT. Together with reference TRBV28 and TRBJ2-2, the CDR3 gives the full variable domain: DVKVTQSSRYLVKRTGEKVFLECVQDMDHENMFWYRQDPGLGLRLIYFSYDVKMKEKGDIPEGYSVSREKKERFSLILESASTNQTSMYLCASIYQRESGELFFGEGSRLTVL.

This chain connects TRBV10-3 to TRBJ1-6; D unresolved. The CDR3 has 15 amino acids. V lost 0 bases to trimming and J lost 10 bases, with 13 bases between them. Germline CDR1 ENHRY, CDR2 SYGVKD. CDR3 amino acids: CAISESEGFWSPLHF. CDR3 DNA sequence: TGTGCCATCAGTGAGTCTGAGGGCTTCTGGTCACCCCTCCACTTT.

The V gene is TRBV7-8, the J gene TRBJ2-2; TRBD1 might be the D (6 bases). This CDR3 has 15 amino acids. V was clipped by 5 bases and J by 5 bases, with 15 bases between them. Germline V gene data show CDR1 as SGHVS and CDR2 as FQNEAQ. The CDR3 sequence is CASSRGTYRTGELFF. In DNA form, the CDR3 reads TGTGCCAGCAGCCGTGGGACATACCGTACCGGGGAGCTGTTTTTT.

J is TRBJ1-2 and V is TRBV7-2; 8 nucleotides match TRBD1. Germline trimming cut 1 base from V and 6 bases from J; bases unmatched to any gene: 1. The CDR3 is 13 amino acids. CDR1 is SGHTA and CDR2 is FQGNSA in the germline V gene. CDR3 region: CASSLGTGNGYTF. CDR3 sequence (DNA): TGTGCCAGCAGCTTAGGGACAGGGAATGGCTACACCTTC.